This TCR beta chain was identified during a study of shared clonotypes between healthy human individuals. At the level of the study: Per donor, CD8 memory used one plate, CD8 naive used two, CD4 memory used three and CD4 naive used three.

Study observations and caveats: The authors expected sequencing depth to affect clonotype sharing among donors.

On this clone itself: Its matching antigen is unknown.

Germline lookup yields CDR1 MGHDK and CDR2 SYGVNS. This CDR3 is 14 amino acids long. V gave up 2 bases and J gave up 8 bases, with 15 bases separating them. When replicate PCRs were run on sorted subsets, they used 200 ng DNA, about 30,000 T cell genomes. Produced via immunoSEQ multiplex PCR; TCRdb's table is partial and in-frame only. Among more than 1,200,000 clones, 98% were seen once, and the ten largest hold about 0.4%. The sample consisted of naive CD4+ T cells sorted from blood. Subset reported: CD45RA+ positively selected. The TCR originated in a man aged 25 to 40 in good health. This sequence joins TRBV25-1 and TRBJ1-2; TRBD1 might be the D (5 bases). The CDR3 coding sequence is TGTGCCAGCAGTGAACAGCGGCAGGGAGCCGGCTACACCTTC. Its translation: CASSEQRQGAGYTF.